The 28 T cell receptor beta chains in this list originate from one sample, sequenced in a study of T cells after yellow fever vaccination (dated by TCRdb to between 2018 and 2020). Sample treatment or condition, as interpreted from the label and publication: live attenuated yellow fever vaccine strain. Receptor amplification or capture employed 5' RACE. Reads for this sample came from an Illumina NovaSeq 6000. TCRdb itself trimmed the public reads at Q25 with fastp, ran MiXCR and retained productive beta chains. CDR3 protein sequences are deduplicated, and each keeps its most common genes and DNA. The sample has approximately 300,000 distinct CDR3 sequences on record, about 10% of them singletons. The ten largest clones take up 2.5% to 4% of the sample. This specimen consisted of CD4+ T cells sorted from PBMCs, obtained 45 days after the yellow fever booster vaccination. The receptors here all came from a man aged 18 to 30 who received the YFV17D yellow fever vaccine.

The rearrangement links TRBV12-3 or TRBV12-4 to TRBJ1-5; tentative D call: TRBD1 (5 bases). CDR3 length equals 17 residues. V was clipped by 3 bases and J by 2 bases, with 17 bases between them. CDR3 loop: CASSLIFGAGRNQPQHF. The CDR3 coding sequence is TGTGCCAGCAGTTTGATTTTCGGTGCAGGGCGCAATCAGCCCCAGCATTTT.

The chain links TRBV28 to TRBJ2-5; tentatively, D is TRBD2 (5 bases). Germline CDR1 MDHEN, CDR2 SYDVKM. The ends were cut back, 2 bases at V and 7 bases at J, with 11 bases in the middle. The CDR3 is 13 residues long. This chain's CDR3 is CASSLPGIGTQYF. The CDR3, as DNA: TGTGCCAGCAGTTTACCGGGGATAGGGACCCAGTACTTC.

This chain connects TRBV27 to TRBJ1-5; D not resolved. The germline V gene has CDR1 MNHEY and CDR2 SMNVEV (reference sequence). The CDR3 extends over 14 amino acids. V dropped 3 bases and J dropped 0 bases, with 6 bases sitting between them. The DNA for the CDR3 is TGTGCCAGCAGTTTCAGTGATAGCAATCAGCCCCAGCATTTT. Protein: CASSFSDSNQPQHF.

This chain uses TRBV7-2 with TRBJ2-5, with a possible D match to TRBD1 (6 bases). This CDR3 has 14 residues. Per the germline V gene, CDR1 is SGHTA and CDR2 is FQGNSA. Trimming took 4 bases from V and 4 from J, leaving 13 bases between them. As DNA, the CDR3 is TGTGCCAGCAGCTCTCCCCAAGGGGGAGAGACCCAGTACTTC. Translating it yields CASSSPQGGETQYF.

This clonotype was observed a few times. This chain connects TRBV5-6 to TRBJ2-1; the D is unclear. The CDR3 is 11 amino acids. Trimming took 2 bases from V and 9 from J, leaving 6 bases between them. Germline assignment: CDR1 SGHDT and CDR2 YYEEEE. The CDR3 nucleotides read TGTGCCAGCAGCTTCAGGCGTGAGCAGTTCTTC. This translates into CASSFRREQFF. The complete variable domain, with remaining parts taken from reference TRBV5-6 and TRBJ2-1, reads DAGVTQSPTHLIKTRGQQVTLRCSPKSGHDTVSWYQQALGQGPQFIFQYYEEEERQRGNFPDRFSGHQFPNYSSELNVNALLLGDSALYLCASSFRREQFFGPGTRLTVL.

This clonotype has only a few counts. This chain uses TRBV5-1 with TRBJ1-1; a weak D match, TRBD1 (5 bases). This CDR3 is built from 14 residues. Per germline, CDR1 SGHRS and CDR2 YFSETQ. V was cut by 4 bases and J by 5 bases, with 15 bases left in between. The CDR3 DNA sequence: TGCGCCAGCAGCCCAAGGGACGGCCGAACTGAAGCTTTCTTT. Translation gives CASSPRDGRTEAFF.

This clonotype was picked up a small number of times. The chain joins TRBV11-2 to TRBJ1-6; TRBD1 might be the D (5 bases). Trimming left V 7 bases short and J 13 bases short, with 20 bases between. The germline V gene has CDR1 SGHAT and CDR2 FQNNGV. The CDR3 spans 14 residues. CDR3 in DNA: TGTGCCAGCACTCCAGGGATTATCACGTCGCCCCTCCACTTT. This translates into CASTPGIITSPLHF.

The chain is built from TRBV5-4 and TRBJ1-2; the D gene is possibly TRBD1 (6 bases). V was cut by 3 bases and J by 7 bases, with 19 bases left in between. CDR1 is SGHNT, CDR2 YYREEE, per germline (reference sequence). CDR3 size: 15 residues. The CDR3 sequence is CASSSYIQGTSGYTF. The CDR3 DNA reads TGTGCCAGCAGCTCTTACATACAGGGTACAAGTGGCTACACCTTC.

The J gene is TRBJ2-1, the V gene TRBV24-1; no clear D gene. This CDR3 is 13 amino acids long. Trimming removed 3 bases from V and 8 bases from J, with 10 bases in between. Germline values: CDR1 KGHDR, CDR2 SFDVKD. This CDR3 is CATSDPPLDEQFF. The CDR3 nucleotides are TGTGCCACCAGTGATCCTCCCCTTGATGAGCAGTTCTTC.

In this sample, this clonotype turned up many times. The rearrangement joins TRBV5-1 to TRBJ2-4; D gene ambiguous. The V gene's germline CDR1 is SGHRS and CDR2 YFSETQ. V shed 0 bases and J shed 7 bases, with 11 bases lying between them. The CDR3 contains 14 residues. Written as DNA, the CDR3 is TGCGCCAGCAGCTTGGAGACCCCTCAGAACATTCAGTACTTC. This sequence encodes CASSLETPQNIQYF.

This chain uses TRBV5-1 with TRBJ2-3; D is perhaps TRBD1 or TRBD2 (6 bases each). V was cut by 3 bases and J by 2 bases, with 13 bases left in between. The CDR3 runs 15 residues. From germline, CDR1 is SGHRS and CDR2 YFSETQ. The CDR3 here is CASSSSGALTDTQYF. The CDR3 coding sequence is TGCGCCAGCAGCTCCTCGGGGGCCCTCACAGATACGCAGTATTTT.

The chain combines TRBV20-1 with TRBJ1-5, with D possibly matching TRBD1 (5 bases). CDR1 is DFQATT, CDR2 SNEGSKA, per germline (reference sequence). The length of the CDR3 is 14 residues. Deletions cut 6 bases from V and 5 bases from J, with 17 bases between. CDR3 coding DNA: TGCAGTGCACTGGCAAGGGACGGAGATCAGCCCCAGCATTTT. Encoded protein: CSALARDGDQPQHF.

The chain joins TRBV11-3 to TRBJ2-1, with 7 bases that match TRBD1. Germline V gives CDR1 SGHNT, CDR2 YENEEA. The CDR3 has 13 residues. V shed 5 bases and J 7 bases; nucleotides not matched to a gene: 5. DNA for the CDR3: TGTGCCAGCAGCCGATCAGGGGGAAATGAGCAGTTCTTC. Its translation is CASSRSGGNEQFF.

In this sample, this clonotype turned up a few times. The rearrangement links TRBV5-1 to TRBJ2-3; D is unclear. The germline V and J ends were trimmed by 0 bases and 2 bases, with 13 bases remaining between them. CDR1 and CDR2 from the germline V gene are SGHRS and YFSETQ. The length of the CDR3 is 16 residues. The CDR3 is CASSLGRYNPTDTQYF. The CDR3 DNA follows: TGCGCCAGCAGCTTGGGCAGGTACAATCCCACAGATACGCAGTATTTT.

This clonotype was counted only a few times. V and J are TRBV27 and TRBJ1-4; 9 bases agree with TRBD1. Looked up from germline, CDR1 is MNHEY and CDR2 is SMNVEV (reference sequence). There are 18 residues in the CDR3. Germline trimming cut 5 bases from V and 5 bases from J; bases unmatched to any gene: 15. The CDR3 loop reads CASSPGTGLNRGNEKLFF. CDR3 nucleotide sequence: TGTGCCAGCAGTCCCGGGACAGGGCTCAACAGGGGGAATGAAAAACTGTTTTTT.

This clonotype was counted ten times or more. The rearrangement joins TRBV5-1 to TRBJ2-3; D may correspond to TRBD1 or TRBD2 (5 bases each). The CDR3 sequence is 15 residues long. Trimming shortened V by 4 bases and J by 4 bases, and 16 bases separated the two germline ends. CDR1 and CDR2 (germline): SGHRS, YFSETQ. This CDR3 reads CASSLTGLGADTQYF. The CDR3 nucleotides are TGCGCCAGCAGCCTAACCGGACTGGGGGCAGATACGCAGTATTTT.

The chain carries TRBV6-2 or TRBV6-3 and TRBJ2-5; 7 bases are shared with TRBD2. CDR1 is MNHEY, CDR2 SVGEGT, per germline. Unmatched junction bases numbered 6, after V lost 4 bases and J lost 1 base. The length of the CDR3 is 15 residues. CDR3 nucleotide sequence: TGTGCCAGCAGTTCCCTGACTAGCCGCCAAGAGACCCAGTACTTC. Its translation: CASSSLTSRQETQYF.

This clonotype was seen a few times. This chain uses TRBV4-3 with TRBJ1-2; D gene uncertain. This CDR3 is 16 amino acids long. With 3 bases removed from V and 3 bases from J, the gap between germline ends came to 17 bases. Germline assignment: CDR1 LGHNA and CDR2 YSLEER. The CDR3 region has the DNA TGCGCCAGCAGCCAGTACTTCCCCGTCCGGGACTATGGCTACACCTTC. Its translation: CASSQYFPVRDYGYTF.

The chain joins TRBV7-2 to TRBJ1-6; tentatively, D is TRBD1 (5 bases). The CDR3 totals 16 residues. Per the germline V gene, CDR1 is SGHTA and CDR2 is FQGNSA. Deletions cut 7 bases from V and 10 bases from J, with 23 bases between. Here the CDR3 reads CASNLLQGRGNSPLHF. CDR3 nucleotides: TGTGCCAGCAACCTCCTCCAGGGACGGGGGAACTCACCCCTCCACTTT.

This clonotype was seen more than once but under ten times. J is TRBJ1-1 and V is TRBV5-1, with 7 bases identical to TRBD1. Germline-derived CDR1 and CDR2 are SGHRS and YFSETQ. This CDR3 has 14 residues. V shed 4 bases and J 2 bases; nucleotides not matched to a gene: 5. Here the CDR3 DNA reads TGCGCCAGCAGCGCGGGACAGACAAACACTGAAGCTTTCTTT. It codes for CASSAGQTNTEAFF. Looking up the rest from reference TRBV5-1 and TRBJ1-1 gives the full variable domain: KAGVTQTPRYLIKTRGQQVTLSCSPISGHRSVSWYQQTPGQGLQFLFEYFSETQRNKGNFPGRFSGRQFSNSRSEMNVSTLELGDSALYLCASSAGQTNTEAFFGQGTRLTVV.

The chain links TRBV20-1 to TRBJ2-5; no definite D call. The length of the CDR3 is 13 residues. Germline V gene data show CDR1 as DFQATT and CDR2 as SNEGSKA (reference sequence). The ends were cut back, 0 bases at V and 7 bases at J, with 12 bases in the middle. Here the CDR3 reads CSARDPSLWTQYF. The CDR3, as DNA: TGCAGTGCTAGAGATCCAAGCCTATGGACCCAGTACTTC.

In this sample, this clonotype turned up many times. The chain is built from TRBV5-8 and TRBJ1-2; D is ambiguous. V was clipped by 0 bases and J by 8 bases, with 14 bases between them. This CDR3 region has 14 residues. Per the germline V gene, CDR1 is SGHTS and CDR2 is YDEGEE. This CDR3 is CASSLVPPRQGYTF. The CDR3 bases are TGTGCCAGCAGCTTGGTCCCGCCCCGTCAAGGCTACACCTTC.

The V and J genes are TRBV7-2 and TRBJ2-7; the match to TRBD2 covers 13 bases. This CDR3 has 15 amino acids. Germline values: CDR1 SGHTA, CDR2 FQGNSA. V lost 4 bases, J lost 8 bases, and 8 bases stayed unmatched. The DNA of the CDR3 is TGTGCCAGCAGCTACAGACTAGCGGGGGGTACTAAGCAGTACTTC. Amino acids: CASSYRLAGGTKQYF.

The chain carries TRBV18 and TRBJ1-3; D is unresolved. Germline V gene lookup returns CDR1 KGHSH and CDR2 LQKENI. The CDR3 length is 16 residues. The V end lost 3 bases, the J end lost 0 bases, and 12 bases lay between the germline ends. In DNA, the CDR3 is TGTGCCAGCTCACCCCCCGGGCAGTACTCTGGAAACACCATATATTTT. This sequence encodes CASSPPGQYSGNTIYF.

This chain connects TRBV12-5 to TRBJ1-3, with D perhaps TRBD1 (6 bases). This CDR3 is built from 20 residues. The germline V gene encodes CDR1 LGHNT and CDR2 FRNRAP. Trimming shortened V by 3 bases and J by 4 bases, and 28 bases separated the two germline ends. CDR3 amino acids: CASGFPKGRLTQGPGNTIYF. CDR3 nucleotide sequence: TGTGCTAGTGGTTTTCCAAAAGGCCGATTAACCCAGGGGCCCGGAAACACCATATATTTT.

In this sample, this clonotype turned up a few times. V is TRBV6-5 and J is TRBJ2-3; D is ambiguous. The ends were cut back, 8 bases at V and 4 bases at J, with 22 bases in the middle. CDR3 length equals 16 residues. CDR1 is MNHEY and CDR2 is SVGAGI in the germline V gene. The CDR3 spells CASLPKGYRNSDTQYF. The CDR3 DNA sequence: TGTGCCAGCTTACCCAAGGGCTATCGCAACTCAGATACGCAGTATTTT.

This clonotype appeared a few times. The V and J genes are TRBV7-8 and TRBJ2-2; TRBD2 agrees at 7 bases. There are 15 residues in the CDR3. V shed 0 bases, J shed 6 bases, and the junction held 4 bases outside the gene matches. Germline-derived CDR1 and CDR2 are SGHVS and FQNEAQ. For the CDR3, the DNA is TGTGCCAGCAGCTTAGCGGGGGGGTCTGCCGGGGAGCTGTTTTTT. This codes for CASSLAGGSAGELFF.

This clonotype has just a few counts. Germline is not matched at one junction end, which may reflect a read error. Written as DNA, the CDR3 is TGTGCCAGCAGCTTGTGGCAGTCAGCGGTCTTC. Translated, it gives CASSLWQSAVF. The rearrangement joins TRBV5-6 to TRBJ2-1; a possible D gene is TRBD2 (5 bases). The CDR3 loop spans 11 amino acids. Germline CDR1 reads SGHDT; CDR2 reads YYEEEE. Variable domain in full (rest from reference TRBV5-6 and TRBJ2-1): DAGVTQSPTHLIKTRGQQVTLRCSPKSGHDTVSWYQQALGQGPQFIFQYYEEEERQRGNFPDRFSGHQFPNYSSELNVNALLLGDSALYLCASSLWQSAVFGPGTRLTVL.